The 11 T cell receptor beta chains below come from one sample, sequenced in a study of graft-versus-host responses after intestinal transplantation. Their recognized antigens are unknown. Here immunoSEQ multiplex PCR was the method, and the copy in TCRdb shows in-frame clones only, minus some. The sample contains some 93,000 clones, about 91% of which appear only once. The sample consisted of unstimulated CD8+ T cells sorted from spleen or lymph node cells, taken before intestinal transplant. The source is a human donor who received an intestinal transplant.

This chain joins TRBV7-8 and TRBJ2-7, with 7 bases aligning to TRBD1. There are 15 residues in the CDR3. Unmatched junction bases numbered 5, after V lost 2 bases and J lost 1 base. The germline CDR1 and CDR2 sequences are SGHVS and FQNEAQ. The CDR3, as DNA: TGTGCCAGCAGCTTACAACAGGGGAAGTCCTACGAGCAGTACTTC. This sequence encodes CASSLQQGKSYEQYF.

The V call is TRBV6-1, the J call TRBJ2-1, with 7 bases aligning to TRBD2. CDR1 and CDR2 (germline): MNHNS, SASEGT. J lost 6 bases, V lost 0 bases, and 5 bases had no gene match. The CDR3 length is 15 residues. Here the CDR3 DNA reads TGTGCCAGCAGTGAAGCGCGACTAGCTACCAATGAGCAGTTCTTC. Its translation: CASSEARLATNEQFF.

V is TRBV4-1 and J is TRBJ2-7; D might be TRBD1 (5 bases). The CDR3 is 14 amino acids. Germline CDR1 and CDR2: MGHRA and YSYEKL. V was shortened by 2 bases and J by 3 bases, with 11 bases between the two germline ends. CDR3 in amino acids: CASSQYMTDYEQYF. The CDR3 DNA reads TGCGCCAGCAGCCAATACATGACAGACTACGAGCAGTACTTC.

The V call is TRBV7-9, the J call TRBJ2-5; 11 nucleotides agree with TRBD1. The CDR3 extends over 16 amino acids. Trimming at V came to 1 base and at J to 4 bases, leaving 5 bases not matched to a gene. Germline CDR1 SEHNR, CDR2 FQNEAQ (reference sequence). DNA for the CDR3: TGTGCCAGCAGCTTAGTGGACGGACAGGGGGCAGAGACCCAGTACTTC. Its protein is CASSLVDGQGAETQYF.

A single count supports this clone. The chain employs TRBV5-5 and TRBJ1-1; TRBD1 matches at 12 bases. V lost 4 bases, J lost 11 bases, and 9 bases stayed unmatched. CDR3 length equals 14 residues. The germline V gene has CDR1 SGHKS and CDR2 YYEKEE (reference sequence). The CDR3 reads CASSGPGTGGFAFF. In DNA form, the CDR3 reads TGTGCCAGCAGCGGCCCCGGGACAGGGGGCTTTGCTTTCTTT.

The J gene is TRBJ1-2, the V gene TRBV7-9; D gene ambiguous. The CDR3 is 13 residues long. Germline CDR1 SEHNR, CDR2 FQNEAQ (reference sequence). Trimming left V 7 bases short and J 8 bases short, with 17 bases between. The CDR3 coding sequence is TGTGCCAGCAACCTCTCCCCCCCGGGGGGCTACACCTTC. It translates to CASNLSPPGGYTF.

This rearrangement joins TRBV7-9 to TRBJ1-1; 8 nucleotides align to TRBD1. In germline, CDR1 is SEHNR, CDR2 FQNEAQ (reference sequence). The V and J ends lost 7 bases and 5 bases, in that order; junction bases with no gene match: 12. This CDR3 is 15 amino acids long. The CDR3: CASTSLGQGGTEAFF. CDR3 DNA sequence: TGTGCCAGCACATCCCTAGGACAGGGAGGAACTGAAGCTTTCTTT.

V and J are TRBV11-2 and TRBJ2-7, with 8 bases lining up with TRBD2. The junction had 6 bases not matched to a gene; V was cut back by 1 base and J by 4 bases. CDR3 length: 15 amino acids. CDR1 is SGHAT and CDR2 is FQNNGV in the germline V gene. The CDR3 is CASSLGQTSEYEQYF. CDR3 nucleotides: TGTGCCAGCAGCTTAGGCCAGACTAGCGAGTACGAGCAGTACTTC.

The V and J genes are TRBV7-7 and TRBJ2-7; 7 nucleotides match TRBD1. Trimming at V came to 5 bases and at J to 1 base, leaving 8 bases not matched to a gene. The CDR3 has 15 residues. The V gene's germline CDR1 is SSHAT and CDR2 FNYEAQ (reference sequence). The CDR3 DNA follows: TGTGCCAGCAGCCCCGGGACAGCCAATTCCTACGAGCAGTACTTC. This gives the protein CASSPGTANSYEQYF.

J is TRBJ2-7 and V is TRBV5-6, with 9 positions matching TRBD1. After removal of 4 bases from V and 3 bases from J, the junction contained 8 bases not matched to a gene. This CDR3 region has 15 residues. Germline V gene sequence: CDR1 SGHDT, CDR2 YYEEEE. The CDR3 sequence is CASSATDRGGYEQYF. The DNA of the CDR3 is TGTGCCAGCAGCGCGACGGACAGGGGAGGCTACGAGCAGTACTTC.

CDR3 region: CASSSGQGGYNEQFF. DNA of the CDR3: TGTGCCAGCAGTTCCGGACAGGGGGGATACAATGAGCAGTTCTTC. The chain uses TRBV7-9 and TRBJ2-1, with 10 positions matching TRBD1. This CDR3 is 15 amino acids long. V shed 6 bases, J shed 4 bases, and the junction held 6 bases outside the gene matches. Germline lookup yields CDR1 SEHNR and CDR2 FQNEAQ (reference sequence).